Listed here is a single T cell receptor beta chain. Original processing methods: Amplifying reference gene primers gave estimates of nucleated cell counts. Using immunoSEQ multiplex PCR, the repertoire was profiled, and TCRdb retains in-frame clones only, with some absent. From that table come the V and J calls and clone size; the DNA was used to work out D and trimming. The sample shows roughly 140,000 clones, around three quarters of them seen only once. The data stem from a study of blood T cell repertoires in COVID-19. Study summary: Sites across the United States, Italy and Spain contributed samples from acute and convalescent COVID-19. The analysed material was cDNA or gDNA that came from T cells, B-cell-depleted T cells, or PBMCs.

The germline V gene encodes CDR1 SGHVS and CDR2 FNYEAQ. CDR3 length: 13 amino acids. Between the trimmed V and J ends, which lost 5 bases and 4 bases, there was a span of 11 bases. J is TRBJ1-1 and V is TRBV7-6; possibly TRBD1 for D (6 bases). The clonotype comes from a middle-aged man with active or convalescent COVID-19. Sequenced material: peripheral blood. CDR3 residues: CASSQGRGTEAFF. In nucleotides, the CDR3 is TGTGCCAGCAGCCAGGGGAGGGGCACTGAAGCTTTCTTT.